This T cell receptor beta chain was found in a study of blood T cell repertoires in COVID-19 (dated by TCRdb to the early 2020s). Study-level background: Samples covering the acute and convalescent phases of COVID-19 were provided by collaborators in the United States, Italy and Spain. The prospective study material was composed of cDNA or gDNA derived from T cells, B-cell-depleted T cells, or PBMCs. Subjects who had been exposed to COVID-19, were actively infected with it, or had recovered from it provided the deeply sampled blood TCRbeta repertoires that made up the dataset. The repertoires were made available in a free public database intended to serve as a resource for research on the immune response to SARS-CoV-2. Samples came from the ongoing ImmuneRACE study (first 160 participants) plus 1,254 subjects from 6 global collaborators. Sample metadata almost always included a de-identified subject ID, COVID-19 status, age in years and sex. Where available, HLA class I and class II types were taken from metadata supplied by the sample provider and were not determined by assay-based typing.

Collaborating institutions collected whole blood in K2EDTA tubes following their own protocols. For TCRbeta analysis, collaborator samples were shipped as frozen whole blood, as isolated PBMCs, or as DNA extracted from either sample type. About this clone itself: This clone's antigen is unknown. No base quality information exists; no much larger clone differs at one position.

Broader findings and caveats from the paper: The quantity of clinical and demographic metadata differed by source and by participant and was supplied without curation.

The immunoSEQ Assay, a bias-controlled multiplex PCR, was used to amplify TCRbeta CDR3 regions from genomic DNA. The source study handled its data this way. Within the assay, amplification of reference gene primers was used to estimate how many nucleated cells each sample contained. To quantify the absolute abundance of each unique TCRbeta CDR3 rearrangement, sequence reads were collapsed and filtered. For each sample, productive Simpson clonality was calculated as the square root of Simpson's diversity index over productive rearrangements. TCRdb stores this immuneACCESS table with in-frame sequences only. Part of the clones is absent; in the studies checked, under half of the shortfall reflects unresolved V genes, and no reason is known for the rest. Clonal size and the V and J genes are those of that table, whereas D and trimming came from the DNA. Counted in this sample were roughly 9,000 clones; approximately 88% of them appeared once. In total, the top ten clones hold roughly 9.9% of the sample.

Including the terminal cysteine and phenylalanine, the CDR3 comprises 19 residues. Only CDR3 DNA is held: 57 bases, read in frame from base 1. The junction shows trimming of 0 bases on V and 4 bases on J, and the gene matches do not reach 13 bases of it. Based on the germline V gene (reference sequence), the CDR1 and CDR2 sequences are MNHEY and SMNVEV. The V and J segments used are TRBV27 and TRBJ2-1; TRBD2 fits 9 bases in the junction. This sequence originates from a human donor in a cohort sampled during active COVID-19. Sequences were obtained from peripheral blood. The DNA sequence is TGTGCCAGCAGTTTATCGGGGCTAGCGGGGATAAAGGGATACAATGAGCAGTTCTTC. Translation gives CASSLSGLAGIKGYNEQFF.